Listed here are 28 T cell receptor beta chains from one sample, sequenced in a study of shared clonotypes between healthy human individuals. Assay used: immunoSEQ multiplex PCR; TCRdb lists only in-frame clones, some missing. The repertoire holds more than 2 million clones, with 90% to 95% as singletons. Naive CD8 cells comprised CD45RO-negative, CCR7-positively selected cells, excluding terminally differentiated effector memory CD45RA+ cells. Input material: naive CD8+ T cells from PBMCs. These TCRs come from a man aged 18 to 29 in good health. Some clones in this sample may be carry-over from other donors' samples.

This chain joins TRBV7-8 and TRBJ1-1, with TRBD1 as a possible D gene (6 bases). This CDR3 comprises 14 residues. Germline lookup yields CDR1 SGHVS and CDR2 FQNEAQ. V lost 4 bases and J lost 1, with 10 bases in between. The CDR3 here is CASSWTGQNTEAFF. Here the CDR3 DNA reads TGTGCCAGCAGCTGGACGGGACAGAACACTGAAGCTTTCTTT.

The V call is TRBV9, the J call TRBJ2-1, with 9 bases lining up with TRBD1. After removal of 2 bases from V and 6 bases from J, the junction contained 6 bases not matched to a gene. CDR1 is SGDLS and CDR2 is YYNGEE in the germline V gene. The CDR3 consists of 15 residues. The CDR3: CASSVIGTGSNEQFF. The CDR3 DNA follows: TGTGCCAGCAGCGTGATCGGGACAGGGAGCAATGAGCAGTTCTTC.

This chain connects TRBV29-1 to TRBJ2-7; D uncertain. V dropped 5 bases and J dropped 2 bases, with 7 bases sitting between them. The CDR3 has 11 amino acids. Germline lookup yields CDR1 SQVTM and CDR2 ANQGSEA. DNA of the CDR3: TGCAGCGTTCGAGAGACCTACGAGCAGTACTTC. Residues: CSVRETYEQYF.

V usage is TRBV30 and J usage is TRBJ1-5, with D uncertain. The CDR3 extends over 15 amino acids. V gave up 1 base and J gave up 3 bases, with 13 bases separating them. The V gene's germline CDR1 is GTSNPN and CDR2 SVGIG (reference sequence). The CDR3 loop is CAWSEDWSLNQPQHF. The CDR3 DNA follows: TGTGCCTGGAGTGAGGATTGGTCTCTCAATCAGCCCCAGCATTTT.

The chain couples TRBV30 to TRBJ2-7, with 8 positions matching TRBD2. Germline values: CDR1 GTSNPN, CDR2 SVGIG (reference sequence). Trimming removed 2 bases from V and 3 bases from J; junction bases left unmatched: 12. This CDR3 region has 16 residues. The CDR3 loop is CAWSSPGASGSYEQYF. In DNA form, the CDR3 reads TGTGCCTGGAGTTCGCCCGGGGCAAGCGGGAGCTACGAGCAGTACTTC. The entire variable domain, with the rest obtained from reference TRBV30 and TRBJ2-7, is as follows: SQTIHQWPATLVQPVGSPLSLECTVEGTSNPNLYWYRQAAGRGLQLLFYSVGIGQISSEVPQNLSASRPQDRQFILSSKKLLLSDSGFYLCAWSSPGASGSYEQYFGPGTRLTVT.

The V call is TRBV7-8, the J call TRBJ1-5; no definite D call. CDR3 length equals 11 residues. Germline V gene lookup returns CDR1 SGHVS and CDR2 FQNEAQ. Trimming took 8 bases from V and 6 from J, leaving 8 bases between them. The CDR3 is CASGAGQPQHF. The CDR3, as DNA: TGTGCCAGCGGCGCCGGTCAGCCCCAGCATTTT. Drawing the rest from reference TRBV7-8 and TRBJ1-5, the complete variable domain is GAGVSQSPRYKVAKRGQDVALRCDPISGHVSLFWYQQALGQGPEFLTYFQNEAQLDKSGLPSDRFFAERPEGSVSTLKIQRTQQEDSAVYLCASGAGQPQHFGDGTRLSIL.

Concerning this clone: The same CDR3 arises from other DNA sequences in this sample as well. The chain employs TRBV5-1 and TRBJ2-1, with TRBD1 matching 8 bases. The CDR3 extends over 14 amino acids. Germline CDR1 and CDR2: SGHRS and YFSETQ. V gave up 0 bases and J gave up 4 bases; unmatched junction bases: 0. The CDR3 loop is CASSLGQGYNEQFF. The CDR3, as DNA: TGCGCCAGCAGCTTGGGACAGGGGTACAATGAGCAGTTCTTC.

V is TRBV7-8 and J is TRBJ2-7; 8 nucleotides line up with TRBD1. CDR1 SGHVS and CDR2 FQNEAQ come from the germline V gene. This CDR3 contains 15 residues. V dropped 5 bases and J dropped 7; count of bases not matched to a gene: 13. The CDR3 region is CASSPTGTGAREQYF. CDR3 DNA: TGTGCCAGCAGCCCCACCGGGACAGGAGCAAGGGAGCAGTACTTC.

The chain joins TRBV4-3 to TRBJ2-1; D unclear. From germline, CDR1 is LGHNA and CDR2 YSLEER. The CDR3 totals 13 residues. V gave up 4 bases and J gave up 2 bases, with 6 bases separating them. The CDR3 DNA reads as TGCGCCAGCAGCCGTTGGGCCTACAATGAGCAGTTCTTC. This codes for CASSRWAYNEQFF.

The chain recombines TRBV29-1 with TRBJ2-5; D gene ambiguous. This CDR3 is built from 10 residues. V was shortened by 7 bases and J by 4 bases, with 7 bases between the two germline ends. Germline V lookup: CDR1 SQVTM, CDR2 ANQGSEA. The CDR3 nucleotides are TGCAGCGGTATCGCAGAGACCCAGTACTTC. As protein: CSGIAETQYF.

The chain joins TRBV9 to TRBJ2-7; possible D gene TRBD2, 6 bases. The germline V gene encodes CDR1 SGDLS and CDR2 YYNGEE. The CDR3 covers 16 residues. V lost 0 bases and J 2 bases, leaving 15 bases between the germline ends. The CDR3 spells CASSVAGGGPTYEQYF. The CDR3 coding sequence is TGTGCCAGCAGCGTAGCCGGGGGAGGCCCAACCTACGAGCAGTACTTC.

The genes are TRBV9 and TRBJ2-7, with D perhaps being TRBD1 or TRBD2 (5 bases each). V was trimmed by 1 base and J by 0 bases, leaving 11 bases between them. The CDR3 covers 15 residues. From germline, CDR1 is SGDLS and CDR2 YYNGEE. This CDR3 reads CASSVTPGPSYEQYF. The CDR3 region has the DNA TGTGCCAGCAGCGTAACCCCGGGACCCTCCTACGAGCAGTACTTC.

The chain joins TRBV14 to TRBJ2-7; TRBD1 matches 10 bases. The germline V gene encodes CDR1 SGHDN and CDR2 FVKESK. Losses at the gene ends were 4 bases for V and 1 base for J; bases not matched to a gene: 13. The CDR3 is 18 residues long. This CDR3 is CASSLTWDRGRWSYEQYF. The CDR3 coding sequence is TGTGCCAGCAGCCTCACCTGGGACAGGGGAAGGTGGTCCTACGAGCAGTACTTC.

This chain connects TRBV7-8 to TRBJ2-7; 11 nucleotides line up with TRBD2. The CDR3 sequence is 15 residues long. Germline assignment: CDR1 SGHVS and CDR2 FQNEAQ. Losses at the gene ends were 2 bases for V and 4 bases for J; bases not matched to a gene: 4. The DNA for the CDR3 is TGTGCCAGCAGCTTACGACTAGCGGGAATTTACGAGCAGTACTTC. It encodes CASSLRLAGIYEQYF.

The gene calls are TRBV7-8 and TRBJ1-2; 7 nucleotides align to TRBD1. The CDR3 is 13 residues long. With 6 bases clipped from V and 6 bases from J, the junction kept 7 bases outside the gene matches. CDR1 is SGHVS and CDR2 is FQNEAQ in the germline V gene. The CDR3 here is CASRTGQDDGYTF. CDR3 bases: TGTGCCAGCAGAACCGGACAGGACGATGGCTACACCTTC.

This clone appeared a single time. The gene calls are TRBV29-1 and TRBJ2-1, with a tentative D call TRBD2 (6 bases). CDR3 length: 14 residues. Trimming removed 0 bases from V and 6 bases from J, with 12 bases in between. Germline CDR1 reads SQVTM; CDR2 reads ANQGSEA. The CDR3: CSVEDRGRGNEQFF. CDR3 DNA sequence: TGCAGCGTTGAAGATCGGGGGAGAGGCAATGAGCAGTTCTTC.

The chain links TRBV7-9 to TRBJ2-7; 8 bases line up with TRBD2. The length of the CDR3 is 14 residues. The V and J ends lost 7 bases and 2 bases, in that order; junction bases with no gene match: 7. CDR1 is SEHNR, CDR2 FQNEAQ, per germline (reference sequence). The CDR3 coding sequence is TGTGCCAGCATCCCGGGACTAGACCCCTACGAGCAGTACTTC. It codes for CASIPGLDPYEQYF. The variable domain in full, with the rest retrieved from reference TRBV7-9 and TRBJ2-7, is DTGVSQNPRHKITKRGQNVTFRCDPISEHNRLYWYRQTLGQGPEFLTYFQNEAQLEKSRLLSDRFSAERPKGSFSTLEIQRTEQGDSAMYLCASIPGLDPYEQYFGPGTRLTVT.

The V call is TRBV5-1, the J call TRBJ2-1; D might be TRBD1 (5 bases). V lost 3 bases to trimming and J lost 0 bases, with 10 bases between them. CDR3 size: 15 residues. Looked up from germline, CDR1 is SGHRS and CDR2 is YFSETQ. The CDR3 DNA is TGCGCCAGCAGCTCTAGACAGAGCTCCTACAATGAGCAGTTCTTC. Amino acids: CASSSRQSSYNEQFF.

The chain links TRBV11-2 to TRBJ2-7, with D possibly called TRBD1 or TRBD2 (5 bases each). The CDR3 has 14 amino acids. V lost 1 base, J lost 6 bases, and 13 bases lay in between. In germline, CDR1 is SGHAT, CDR2 FQNNGV. For the CDR3, the DNA is TGTGCCAGCAGCTTAGTGGGGCCGGGGTTCGAGCAGTACTTC. Translating it yields CASSLVGPGFEQYF.

The rearrangement uses TRBV5-4 and TRBJ2-5; tentatively, D is TRBD1 or TRBD2 (6 bases each). CDR1 SGHNT and CDR2 YYREEE come from the germline V gene (reference sequence). The ends were cut back, 1 base at V and 4 bases at J, with 20 bases in the middle. The CDR3 contains 17 residues. In DNA form, the CDR3 reads TGTGCCAGCAGCTTGAAGGGGCTGGGGGGCGCAGGAGAGACCCAGTACTTC. Translation gives CASSLKGLGGAGETQYF.

The chain has TRBV27 and TRBJ1-2, with TRBD1 matching 7 bases. Trimming took 2 bases from V and 10 from J; bases not matched to a gene: 7. Germline assignment: CDR1 MNHEY and CDR2 SMNVEV (reference sequence). This CDR3 contains 13 residues. The CDR3 sequence is CASSLGTRGTYTF. The CDR3, as DNA: TGTGCCAGCAGTTTAGGCACCAGGGGGACCTACACCTTC.

The CDR3 coding sequence is TGTGCCACCTCGCCGGAACACCGGAACACTGAAGCTTTCTTT. Translated: CATSPEHRNTEAFF. The rearrangement uses TRBV15 and TRBJ1-1; D is uncertain. The CDR3 loop spans 14 amino acids. Trimming stripped 8 bases from V and 1 base from J, with 14 bases between. In germline, CDR1 is LNHNV, CDR2 YYDKDF (reference sequence).

DNA of the CDR3: TGTGCCAGTAGTGCCGGGACTACACACTACAATGAGCAGTTCTTC. As protein: CASSAGTTHYNEQFF. V and J are TRBV19 and TRBJ2-1, with 7 bases matching TRBD2. The junction had 7 bases not matched to a gene; V was cut back by 5 bases and J by 3 bases. The CDR3 extends over 15 amino acids. Germline CDR1 reads LNHDA; CDR2 reads SQIVND (reference sequence).

This clone was seen only once. The J gene is TRBJ2-6, the V gene TRBV27, with a weak D call TRBD1 (5 bases). Germline CDR1 is MNHEY and CDR2 is SMNVEV (reference sequence). This CDR3 region has 20 residues. V was clipped by 5 bases and J by 2 bases, with 25 bases between them. This CDR3 reads CASSPQGGRVRLAGANVLTF. The CDR3 nucleotides are TGTGCCAGCAGTCCCCAGGGTGGTCGGGTCCGCCTGGCTGGGGCCAACGTCCTGACTTTC.

A remark on this clone: The sample has other DNA sequences that encode this CDR3 too. The chain is built from TRBV28 and TRBJ2-1; D ambiguous. The V end was cut by 3 bases, the J end by 9 bases, with 6 bases between. The germline V gene has CDR1 MDHEN and CDR2 SYDVKM. CDR3 size: 11 residues. Written as DNA, the CDR3 is TGTGCCAGCAGTTTGAGTACTGAGCAGTTCTTC. Residues: CASSLSTEQFF.

The chain couples TRBV19 to TRBJ2-7; TRBD2 matches at 11 bases. The V gene end was trimmed by 5 bases and the J gene end by 2 bases; junction bases not matched to a gene: 5. The germline V gene encodes CDR1 LNHDA and CDR2 SQIVND (reference sequence). The CDR3 is 15 amino acids. In DNA form, the CDR3 reads TGTGCCAGTAGTGCAATAGCGGGAGGGCCCTACGAGCAGTACTTC. Its protein product is CASSAIAGGPYEQYF.

The chain couples TRBV19 to TRBJ1-1; a possible D gene is TRBD1 (5 bases). The CDR3 loop spans 15 amino acids. The V and J ends lost 1 base and 2 bases respectively, with 11 bases between them. Germline lookup yields CDR1 LNHDA and CDR2 SQIVND (reference sequence). CDR3 DNA: TGTGCCAGTAGTATAGCCCCATGGGGCAACACTGAAGCTTTCTTT. Protein product: CASSIAPWGNTEAFF.

The chain couples TRBV5-6 to TRBJ2-7; D perhaps matches TRBD2 (6 bases). Germline-derived CDR1 and CDR2 are SGHDT and YYEEEE. The V gene lost 3 bases and the J gene lost 2 bases, with 15 bases spanning the gap. This CDR3 contains 15 residues. CDR3 amino acids: CASSSATTRAYEQYF. CDR3 coding DNA: TGTGCCAGCAGCTCAGCGACGACTAGGGCCTACGAGCAGTACTTC.